These 30 T cell receptor beta chains were sequenced from one sample in a study of blood T cell repertoires in COVID-19. Clones were sequenced by immunoSEQ multiplex PCR, and TCRdb holds only the in-frame ones, with some missing. The data contain 250,000 to 300,000 clones, around 83% of them singletons. Sequencing input: peripheral blood. Receptor source: a young man with active or convalescent COVID-19.

This clone came up once. The CDR3 here is CASSGAGGQSPLHF. Written as DNA, the CDR3 is TGTGCCAGCAGTGGGGCGGGAGGACAATCACCCCTCCACTTT. The chain joins TRBV2 to TRBJ1-6; possibly TRBD1 for D (5 bases). Trimming removed 4 bases from V and 10 bases from J, with 14 bases in between. The CDR3 extends over 14 amino acids. The germline V gene encodes CDR1 SNHLY and CDR2 FYNNEI.

The chain recombines TRBV19 with TRBJ2-3, with D possibly being TRBD1 (6 bases). The CDR3 spans 14 residues. Germline V gene data show CDR1 as LNHDA and CDR2 as SQIVND (reference sequence). V was trimmed by 4 bases and J by 2 bases, leaving 10 bases between them. This chain's CDR3 is CASSTTGSTDTQYF. The CDR3 region has the DNA TGTGCCAGTAGTACAACAGGGTCCACAGATACGCAGTATTTT.

V and J are TRBV9 and TRBJ1-2, with D possibly matching TRBD1 (5 bases). CDR3 length: 14 amino acids. Looked up from germline, CDR1 is SGDLS and CDR2 is YYNGEE. V was clipped by 4 bases and J by 2 bases, with 12 bases between them. The CDR3 loop reads CASSSHGGNYGYTF. In nucleotides, the CDR3 is TGTGCCAGCAGCTCCCACGGGGGGAACTATGGCTACACCTTC. The whole variable domain, remainder taken from reference TRBV9 and TRBJ1-2, is DSGVTQTPKHLITATGQRVTLRCSPRSGDLSVYWYQQSLDQGLQFLIQYYNGEERAKGNILERFSAQQFPDLHSELNLSSLELGDSALYFCASSSHGGNYGYTFGSGTRLTVV.

The J gene is TRBJ2-3, the V gene TRBV24-1; 9 nucleotides align to TRBD1. J gave up 3 bases and V 4 bases, and 19 bases lay outside the gene matches. Germline V CDR1 and CDR2: KGHDR, SFDVKD. This CDR3 region has 20 residues. The CDR3 bases are TGTGCCACCAGTGACCCCGGGGGCAGACGGACAGGGGTCGGTACAGATACGCAGTATTTT. This sequence encodes CATSDPGGRRTGVGTDTQYF.

V and J are TRBV19 and TRBJ2-3; tentatively, D is TRBD2 (6 bases). The germline gives CDR1 LNHDA, CDR2 SQIVND (reference sequence). V lost 6 bases, J lost 4 bases, and 14 bases lay in between. The CDR3 is 14 amino acids. The CDR3: CASRDRGESDTQYF. DNA for the CDR3: TGTGCCAGTAGAGATCGCGGGGAGTCAGATACGCAGTATTTT.

The chain combines TRBV15 with TRBJ2-7; unclear D gene. Per germline, CDR1 LNHNV and CDR2 YYDKDF (reference sequence). The length of the CDR3 is 12 residues. Deletions cut 1 base from V and 5 bases from J, with 6 bases between. The CDR3 loop is CATSRALNEQYF. CDR3 sequence (DNA): TGTGCCACCAGCAGAGCCCTAAACGAGCAGTACTTC.

The chain is built from TRBV6-1 and TRBJ1-5; tentative D call: TRBD1 (6 bases). Germline assignment: CDR1 MNHNS and CDR2 SASEGT. Trimming took off 4 bases at V and 3 bases at J, with 16 bases between the two ends. The CDR3 extends over 16 amino acids. CDR3 region: CASSGRITGTNQPQHF. The CDR3 DNA follows: TGTGCCAGCAGTGGGAGAATAACAGGGACCAATCAGCCCCAGCATTTT.

In DNA form, the CDR3 reads TGTGCCACCAGTGATAACAGGGACAACTATGGCTACACCTTC. Protein sequence: CATSDNRDNYGYTF. The rearrangement links TRBV24-1 to TRBJ1-2; a possible D gene is TRBD1 (6 bases). Trimming left V 3 bases short and J 2 bases short, with 9 bases between. In germline, CDR1 is KGHDR, CDR2 SFDVKD. The CDR3 is made up of 14 amino acids.

The V and J genes are TRBV19 and TRBJ2-3; 8 bases match TRBD1. This CDR3 region has 16 residues. V lost 2 bases to trimming and J lost 5 bases; unmatched junction nucleotides: 9. Germline CDR1 LNHDA, CDR2 SQIVND (reference sequence). The chain's CDR3 is CASSITAGGMEDTQYF. Written as DNA, the CDR3 is TGTGCCAGTAGTATAACGGCAGGGGGCATGGAAGATACGCAGTATTTT.

The rearrangement uses TRBV4-1 and TRBJ1-5; D is possibly TRBD1 (5 bases). Germline CDR1 reads MGHRA; CDR2 reads YSYEKL. The CDR3 totals 14 residues. The V end was cut by 1 base, the J end by 8 bases, with 12 bases between. The CDR3 reads CASSQAGFGEPQHF. The DNA of the CDR3 is TGCGCCAGCAGCCAAGCAGGGTTTGGGGAGCCCCAGCATTTT.

In nucleotides, the CDR3 is TGTGCCAGCAGTCAAAGACAGGGTGGCTACACTGAAGCTTTCTTT. It is translated as CASSQRQGGYTEAFF. V gene TRBV6-2 or TRBV6-3 combines with J gene TRBJ1-1; 7 nucleotides line up with TRBD1. The length of the CDR3 is 15 residues. Germline V gene sequence: CDR1 MNHEY, CDR2 SVGEGT. V trimming: 5 bases; J trimming: 3 bases; junction bases outside the gene matches: 9.

The CDR3 loop is CASNTGEFEKLFF. The CDR3 bases are TGTGCCAGCAACACAGGGGAGTTTGAAAAACTGTTTTTT. This chain links TRBV6-6 with TRBJ1-4, with 7 positions matching TRBD1. The junction had 6 bases not matched to a gene; V was cut back by 7 bases and J by 7 bases. Germline lookup yields CDR1 MNHNY and CDR2 SVGAGI (reference sequence). The CDR3 has 13 residues.

Only one count was recorded for this clone. The rearrangement uses TRBV7-8 and TRBJ1-2, with D possibly being TRBD1 (6 bases). Per the germline V gene, CDR1 is SGHVS and CDR2 is FQNEAQ. The CDR3 runs 20 residues. The V end was cut by 0 bases, the J end by 3 bases, with 26 bases between. This chain's CDR3 is CASSLAVGTGHTITDYGYTF. In nucleotides, the CDR3 is TGTGCCAGCAGCTTAGCGGTGGGTACGGGACACACTATAACCGACTATGGCTACACCTTC.

This chain uses TRBV6-5 with TRBJ1-1; TRBD1 agrees at 7 bases. V lost 8 bases, J lost 4 bases, and 10 bases stayed unmatched. Germline V gene sequence: CDR1 MNHEY, CDR2 SVGAGI. The CDR3 has 14 residues. CDR3 sequence reads: CASLRPGQSTEAFF. CDR3 nucleotide sequence: TGTGCCAGCCTAAGGCCGGGACAGAGCACTGAAGCTTTCTTT.

The rearrangement uses TRBV7-9 and TRBJ2-7, with a weak D call TRBD2 (6 bases). Germline values: CDR1 SEHNR, CDR2 FQNEAQ (reference sequence). The V end lost 0 bases, the J end lost 7 bases, and 7 bases lay between the germline ends. The length of the CDR3 is 12 residues. The CDR3: CASSLAGREQYF. CDR3 nucleotides: TGTGCCAGCAGCTTAGCAGGGAGGGAGCAGTACTTC. Looking up the rest from reference TRBV7-9 and TRBJ2-7 gives the full variable domain: DTGVSQNPRHKITKRGQNVTFRCDPISEHNRLYWYRQTLGQGPEFLTYFQNEAQLEKSRLLSDRFSAERPKGSFSTLEIQRTEQGDSAMYLCASSLAGREQYFGPGTRLTVT.

This clone was observed once. The chain employs TRBV10-3 and TRBJ2-1, with TRBD2 as a possible D gene (5 bases). Trimming took 5 bases from V and 10 from J, leaving 12 bases between them. CDR1 ENHRY and CDR2 SYGVKD come from the germline V gene. CDR3 length: 12 amino acids. The CDR3 sequence: CAISPTNVEQFF. As DNA, the CDR3 is TGTGCCATCAGTCCGACTAACGTGGAGCAGTTCTTC.

This clone appeared once. This sequence joins TRBV6-5 and TRBJ2-3; no clear D gene. Trimming removed 6 bases from V and 4 bases from J, with 8 bases in between. The germline V gene encodes CDR1 MNHEY and CDR2 SVGAGI. The CDR3 is 12 residues long. In DNA form, the CDR3 reads TGTGCCAGCAGCCGGTCGGCAGATACGCAGTATTTT. The encoded protein is CASSRSADTQYF.

This clone has only a few counts. V gene TRBV7-2 combines with J gene TRBJ2-7, with a tentative D call TRBD1 (6 bases). The ends were cut back, 5 bases at V and 1 base at J, with 15 bases in the middle. Germline CDR1 reads SGHTA; CDR2 reads FQGNSA. The CDR3 totals 15 residues. For the CDR3, the DNA is TGTGCCAGCAGCCTTACCGGGACACCATCCTACGAGCAGTACTTC. Translation: CASSLTGTPSYEQYF. Supplemented by reference TRBV7-2 and TRBJ2-7, the full variable domain reads GAGVSQSPSNKVTEKGKDVELRCDPISGHTALYWYRQSLGQGLEFLIYFQGNSAPDKSGLPSDRFSAERTGGSVSTLTIQRTQQEDSAVYLCASSLTGTPSYEQYFGPGTRLTVT.

The rearrangement uses TRBV2 and TRBJ2-2; 10 positions match TRBD1. Germline assignment: CDR1 SNHLY and CDR2 FYNNEI. The CDR3 length is 15 residues. Unmatched junction bases numbered 7, after V lost 5 bases and J lost 7 bases. The CDR3 loop is CASSFWTGGSGELFF. The CDR3 nucleotides are TGTGCCAGCAGTTTCTGGACAGGGGGGAGCGGGGAGCTGTTTTTT. Together with reference TRBV2 and TRBJ2-2, the CDR3 gives the full variable domain: EPEVTQTPSHQVTQMGQEVILRCVPISNHLYFYWYRQILGQKVEFLVSFYNNEISEKSEIFDDQFSVERPDGSNFTLKIRSTKLEDSAMYFCASSFWTGGSGELFFGEGSRLTVL.

This sequence joins TRBV27 and TRBJ1-2; TRBD1 matches at 8 bases. The length of the CDR3 is 15 residues. Germline V gene lookup returns CDR1 MNHEY and CDR2 SMNVEV (reference sequence). The junction had 9 bases not matched to a gene; V was cut back by 5 bases and J by 4 bases. The DNA of the CDR3 is TGTGCCAGCAGTCCCAGGGGGCGGGGTACCTATGGCTACACCTTC. It translates to CASSPRGRGTYGYTF.

V gene TRBV9 combines with J gene TRBJ1-2, with no clear D. The CDR3 length is 15 residues. Looked up from germline, CDR1 is SGDLS and CDR2 is YYNGEE. Between the trimmed V and J ends, which lost 0 bases and 0 bases, there was a span of 9 bases. The CDR3 coding sequence is TGTGCCAGCAGCGTAGATGGAGATTCTAACTATGGCTACACCTTC. Its protein is CASSVDGDSNYGYTF.

The chain combines TRBV28 with TRBJ1-5; 9 bases line up with TRBD1. The V gene end was trimmed by 4 bases and the J gene end by 7 bases; junction bases not matched to a gene: 8. The CDR3 consists of 15 residues. Germline V CDR1 and CDR2: MDHEN, SYDVKM. DNA for the CDR3: TGTGCCAGCAGTTCCCCGGGACAGGGACAACAGCCCCAGCATTTT. Translated: CASSSPGQGQQPQHF. The full variable domain, completed using reference TRBV28 and TRBJ1-5, is DVKVTQSSRYLVKRTGEKVFLECVQDMDHENMFWYRQDPGLGLRLIYFSYDVKMKEKGDIPEGYSVSREKKERFSLILESASTNQTSMYLCASSSPGQGQQPQHFGDGTRLSIL.

This clone has a handful of counts. The chain carries TRBV2 and TRBJ1-3, with 7 bases aligning to TRBD1. The CDR3 consists of 16 residues. In germline, CDR1 is SNHLY, CDR2 FYNNEI. V dropped 4 bases and J dropped 2; count of bases not matched to a gene: 8. CDR3 sequence: CASSGATGSPGNTIYF. For the CDR3, the DNA is TGTGCCAGCAGTGGGGCGACAGGGAGTCCTGGAAACACCATATATTTT.

The CDR3 region has the DNA TGTGCCAGCAGCTTAATAGGGGCAGGCTATGGCTACACCTTC. The encoded protein is CASSLIGAGYGYTF. The chain recombines TRBV7-9 with TRBJ1-2, with D possibly TRBD1 on 5 matching bases. Trimming stripped 2 bases from V and 4 bases from J, with 11 bases between. Germline CDR1 reads SEHNR; CDR2 reads FQNEAQ (reference sequence). The CDR3 has 14 residues.

The gene calls are TRBV18 and TRBJ2-2; a possible D gene is TRBD2 (5 bases). Germline V gene lookup returns CDR1 KGHSH and CDR2 LQKENI. CDR3 length: 15 amino acids. The V end was cut by 4 bases, the J end by 0 bases, with 9 bases between. The CDR3 loop reads CASSRTLTNTGELFF. As DNA, the CDR3 is TGTGCCAGCTCACGGACTTTAACGAACACCGGGGAGCTGTTTTTT.

The chain uses TRBV5-1 and TRBJ2-2; D not resolved. CDR1 is SGHRS, CDR2 YFSETQ, per germline. CDR3 size: 16 residues. With 0 bases removed from V and 3 bases from J, the gap between germline ends came to 12 bases. The CDR3 DNA follows: TGCGCCAGCAGCTTGGCCCCCATGGCGGACACCGGGGAGCTGTTTTTT. Protein sequence: CASSLAPMADTGELFF.

The chain employs TRBV6-6 and TRBJ2-5; 10 positions agree with TRBD2. V lost 5 bases to trimming and J lost 2 bases; unmatched junction nucleotides: 8. The CDR3 totals 16 residues. The germline V gene has CDR1 MNHNY and CDR2 SVGAGI (reference sequence). CDR3: CASSRFGTSAQETQYF. The DNA for the CDR3 is TGTGCCAGCAGTCGATTCGGGACTAGCGCTCAAGAGACCCAGTACTTC.

The J gene is TRBJ2-1, the V gene TRBV7-2; a possible D gene is TRBD1 (6 bases). Trimming removed 5 bases at V and 7 bases at J, with 9 bases between. The V gene's germline CDR1 is SGHTA and CDR2 FQGNSA. The length of the CDR3 is 12 residues. The CDR3 is CASSLQGNEQFF. The CDR3 nucleotides are TGTGCCAGCAGCCTACAGGGTAATGAGCAGTTCTTC.

The genes are TRBV11-3 and TRBJ2-7; 11 bases line up with TRBD2. Germline CDR1 and CDR2: SGHNT and YENEEA. The J segment lost 3 bases and the V segment lost 5 bases, leaving 6 bases of the junction unmatched. The CDR3 covers 15 residues. The chain's CDR3 is CASSGRTSGRYEQYF. CDR3 in DNA: TGTGCCAGCAGCGGTAGGACTAGCGGGCGCTACGAGCAGTACTTC. The full variable domain, with the rest looked up from reference TRBV11-3 and TRBJ2-7, is EAGVVQSPRYKIIEKKQPVAFWCNPISGHNTLYWYLQNLGQGPELLIRYENEEAVDDSQLPKDRFSAERLKGVDSTLKIQPAELGDSAVYLCASSGRTSGRYEQYFGPGTRLTVT.

V is TRBV10-3 and J is TRBJ1-6; the match to TRBD1 covers 7 bases. The CDR3 loop spans 14 amino acids. The V gene's germline CDR1 is ENHRY and CDR2 SYGVKD. The V segment lost 2 bases and the J segment 11 bases; nucleotides outside the gene matches: 6. CDR3 sequence reads: CAISEDRVKPPLHF. The CDR3 DNA follows: TGTGCCATCAGTGAGGACAGGGTAAAACCACCCCTCCACTTT.